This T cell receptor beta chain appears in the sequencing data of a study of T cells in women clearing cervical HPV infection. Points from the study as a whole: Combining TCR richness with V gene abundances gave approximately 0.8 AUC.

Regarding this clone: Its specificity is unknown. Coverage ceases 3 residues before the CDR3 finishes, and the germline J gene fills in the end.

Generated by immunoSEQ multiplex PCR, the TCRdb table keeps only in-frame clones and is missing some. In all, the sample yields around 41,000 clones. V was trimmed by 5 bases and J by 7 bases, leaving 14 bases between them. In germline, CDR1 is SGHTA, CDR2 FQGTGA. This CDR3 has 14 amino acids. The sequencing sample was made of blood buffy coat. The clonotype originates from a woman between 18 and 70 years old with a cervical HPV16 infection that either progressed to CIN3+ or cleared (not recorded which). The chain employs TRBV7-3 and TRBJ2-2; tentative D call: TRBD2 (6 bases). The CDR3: CASSPQGGGGELFF. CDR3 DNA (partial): TGTGCCAGCAGCCCGCAGGGAGGAGGCGGGGAG. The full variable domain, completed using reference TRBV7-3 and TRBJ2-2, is GAGVSQTPSNKVTEKGKYVELRCDPISGHTALYWYRQSLGQGPEFLIYFQGTGAADDSGLPNDRFFAVRPEGSVSTLKIQRTERGDSAVYLCASSPQGGGGELFFGEGSRLTVL.